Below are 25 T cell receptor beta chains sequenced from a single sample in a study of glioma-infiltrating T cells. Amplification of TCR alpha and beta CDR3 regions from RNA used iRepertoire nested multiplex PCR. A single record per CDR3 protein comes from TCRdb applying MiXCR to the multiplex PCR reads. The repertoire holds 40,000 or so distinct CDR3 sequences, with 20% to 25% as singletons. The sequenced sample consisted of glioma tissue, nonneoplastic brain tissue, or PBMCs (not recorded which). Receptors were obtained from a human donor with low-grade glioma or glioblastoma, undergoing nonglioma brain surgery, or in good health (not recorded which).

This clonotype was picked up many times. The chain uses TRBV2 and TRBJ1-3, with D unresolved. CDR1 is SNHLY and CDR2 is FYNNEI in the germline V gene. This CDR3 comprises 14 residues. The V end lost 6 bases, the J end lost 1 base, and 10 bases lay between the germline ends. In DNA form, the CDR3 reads TGTGCCAGCAGCCATAAACATTCTGGAAACACCATATATTTT. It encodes CASSHKHSGNTIYF.

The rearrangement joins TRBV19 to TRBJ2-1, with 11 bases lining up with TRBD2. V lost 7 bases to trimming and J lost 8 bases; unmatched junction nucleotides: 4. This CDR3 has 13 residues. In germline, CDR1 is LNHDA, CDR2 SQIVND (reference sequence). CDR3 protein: CASTLAGGDEQFF. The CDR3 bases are TGTGCCAGTACTCTAGCGGGGGGCGATGAGCAGTTCTTC.

The CDR3 here is CASSPGQGYNEQFF. CDR3 coding DNA: TGTGCCAGCAGCCCTGGACAGGGATACAATGAGCAGTTCTTC. This chain connects TRBV7-2 to TRBJ2-1; 8 bases align to TRBD1. Trimming took 5 bases from V and 4 from J; bases not matched to a gene: 4. Germline CDR1 is SGHTA and CDR2 is FQGNSA. The CDR3 length is 14 residues.

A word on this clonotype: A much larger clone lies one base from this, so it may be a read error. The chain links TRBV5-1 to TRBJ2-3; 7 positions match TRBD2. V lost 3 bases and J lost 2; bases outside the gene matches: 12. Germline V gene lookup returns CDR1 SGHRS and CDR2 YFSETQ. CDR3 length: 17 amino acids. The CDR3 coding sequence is TGCGCCAGCAGCTCCAACGGACTAGTGGGAGTCACAGATACGCAGTATTTT. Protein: CASSSNGLVGVTDTQYF.

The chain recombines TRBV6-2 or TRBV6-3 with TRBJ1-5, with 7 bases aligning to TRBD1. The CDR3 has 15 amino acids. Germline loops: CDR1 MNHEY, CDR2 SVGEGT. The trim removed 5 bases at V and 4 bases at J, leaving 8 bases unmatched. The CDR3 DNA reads TGTGCCAGCAGTCCGTCCGGGACAGCAAATCAGCCCCAGCATTTT. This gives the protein CASSPSGTANQPQHF.

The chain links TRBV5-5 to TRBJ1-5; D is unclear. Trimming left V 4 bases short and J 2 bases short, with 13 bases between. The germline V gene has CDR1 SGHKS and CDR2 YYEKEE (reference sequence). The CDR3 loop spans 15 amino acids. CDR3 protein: CASSPFGVGNQPQHF. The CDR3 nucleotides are TGTGCCAGCAGCCCCTTCGGGGTAGGCAATCAGCCCCAGCATTTT.

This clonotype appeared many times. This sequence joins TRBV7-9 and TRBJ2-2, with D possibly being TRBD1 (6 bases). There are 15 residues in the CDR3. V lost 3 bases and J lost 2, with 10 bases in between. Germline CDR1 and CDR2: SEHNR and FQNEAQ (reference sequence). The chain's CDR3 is CASSFQGRNTGELFF. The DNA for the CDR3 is TGTGCCAGCAGCTTCCAGGGGCGCAACACCGGGGAGCTGTTTTTT.

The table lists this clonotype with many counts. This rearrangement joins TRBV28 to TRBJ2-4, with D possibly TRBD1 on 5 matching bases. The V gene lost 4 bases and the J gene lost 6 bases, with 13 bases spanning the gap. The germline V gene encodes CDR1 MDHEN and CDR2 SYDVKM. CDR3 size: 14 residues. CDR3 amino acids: CASSSRAQGNIQYF. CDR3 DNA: TGTGCCAGCAGTTCCCGAGCCCAGGGAAACATTCAGTACTTC.

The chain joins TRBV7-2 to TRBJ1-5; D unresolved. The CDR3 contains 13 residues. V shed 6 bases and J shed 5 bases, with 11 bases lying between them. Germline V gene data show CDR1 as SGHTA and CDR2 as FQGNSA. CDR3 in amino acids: CASSKGTDQPQHF. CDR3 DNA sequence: TGTGCCAGCAGTAAGGGCACGGATCAGCCCCAGCATTTT.

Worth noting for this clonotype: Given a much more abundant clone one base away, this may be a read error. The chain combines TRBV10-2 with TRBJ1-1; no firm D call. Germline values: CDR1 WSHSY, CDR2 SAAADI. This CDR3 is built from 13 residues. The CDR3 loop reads CASRGRMNTKAFF. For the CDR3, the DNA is TGCGCCAGCCGCGGACGGATGAACACTAAAGCTTTCTTT.

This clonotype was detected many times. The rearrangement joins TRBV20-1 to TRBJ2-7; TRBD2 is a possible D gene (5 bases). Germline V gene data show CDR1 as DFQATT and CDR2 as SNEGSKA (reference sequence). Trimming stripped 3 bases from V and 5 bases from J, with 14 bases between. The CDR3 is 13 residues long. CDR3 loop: CSASATWGDEQYF. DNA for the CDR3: TGCAGTGCTAGTGCAACCTGGGGAGACGAGCAGTACTTC.

This chain's CDR3 is CASSQEVTGDFYNEQFF. As DNA, the CDR3 is TGTGCCAGCAGCCAAGAGGTCACAGGGGACTTCTACAATGAGCAGTTCTTC. The rearrangement links TRBV3-1 to TRBJ2-1, with a possible D match to TRBD1 (7 bases). V was clipped by 0 bases and J by 3 bases, with 15 bases between them. The CDR3 runs 17 residues. Germline CDR1 and CDR2: LGHDT and YNNKEL (reference sequence).

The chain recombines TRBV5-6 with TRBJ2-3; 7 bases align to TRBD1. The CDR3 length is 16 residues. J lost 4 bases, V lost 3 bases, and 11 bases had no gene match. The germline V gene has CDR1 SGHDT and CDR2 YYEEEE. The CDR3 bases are TGTGCCAGCAGCTCGCTCTTCTCCCAGGGGGCAGATACGCAGTATTTT. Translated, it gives CASSSLFSQGADTQYF.

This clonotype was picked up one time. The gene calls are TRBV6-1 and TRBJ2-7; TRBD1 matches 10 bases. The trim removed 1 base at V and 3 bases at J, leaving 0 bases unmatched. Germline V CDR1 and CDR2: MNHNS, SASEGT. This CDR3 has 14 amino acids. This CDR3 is CASSEGDRGYEQYF. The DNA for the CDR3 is TGTGCCAGCAGTGAAGGGGACAGGGGCTACGAGCAGTACTTC.

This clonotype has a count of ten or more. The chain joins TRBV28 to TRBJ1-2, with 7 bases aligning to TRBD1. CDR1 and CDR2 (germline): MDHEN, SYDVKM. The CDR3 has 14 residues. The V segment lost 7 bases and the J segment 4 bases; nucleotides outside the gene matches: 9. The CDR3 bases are TGTGCCAGCACTCTAGCCGGGACAGCCTATGGCTACACCTTC. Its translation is CASTLAGTAYGYTF.

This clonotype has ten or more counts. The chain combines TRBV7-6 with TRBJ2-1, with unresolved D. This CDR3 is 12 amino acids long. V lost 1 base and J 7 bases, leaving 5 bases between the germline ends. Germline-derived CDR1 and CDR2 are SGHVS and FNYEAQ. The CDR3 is CASSLGRNEQFF. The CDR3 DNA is TGTGCCAGCAGCTTAGGTAGGAATGAGCAGTTCTTC.

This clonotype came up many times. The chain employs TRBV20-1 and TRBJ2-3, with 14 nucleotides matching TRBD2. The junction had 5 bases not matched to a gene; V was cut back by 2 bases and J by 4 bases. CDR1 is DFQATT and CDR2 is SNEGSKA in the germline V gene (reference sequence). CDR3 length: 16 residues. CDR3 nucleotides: TGCAGTGCTAGATCGGGGACTAGCGGGGGCCCAGATACGCAGTATTTT. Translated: CSARSGTSGGPDTQYF.

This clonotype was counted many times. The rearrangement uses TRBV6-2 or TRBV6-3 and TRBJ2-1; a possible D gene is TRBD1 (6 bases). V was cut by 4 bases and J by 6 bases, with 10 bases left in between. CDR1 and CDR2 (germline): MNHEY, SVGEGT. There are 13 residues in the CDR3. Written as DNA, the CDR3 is TGTGCCAGCAGTTTGGGACACAGCAATGAGCAGTTCTTC. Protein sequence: CASSLGHSNEQFF.

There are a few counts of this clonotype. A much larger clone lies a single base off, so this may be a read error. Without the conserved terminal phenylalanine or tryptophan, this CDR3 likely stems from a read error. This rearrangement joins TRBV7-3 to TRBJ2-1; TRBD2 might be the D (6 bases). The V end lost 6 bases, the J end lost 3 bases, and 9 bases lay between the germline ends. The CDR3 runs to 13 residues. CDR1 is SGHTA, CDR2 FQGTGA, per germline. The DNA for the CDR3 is TGTGCCAGCAGGGTGGAGGGCTACAATGAGCAGTTCCTC. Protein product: CASRVEGYNEQFL.

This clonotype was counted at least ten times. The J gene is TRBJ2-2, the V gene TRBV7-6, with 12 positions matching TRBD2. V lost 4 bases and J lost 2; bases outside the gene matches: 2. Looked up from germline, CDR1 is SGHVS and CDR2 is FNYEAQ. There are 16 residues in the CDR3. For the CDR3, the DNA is TGTGCCAGCAGCTGGACTAGCGGGACCAACACCGGGGAGCTGTTTTTT. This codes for CASSWTSGTNTGELFF.

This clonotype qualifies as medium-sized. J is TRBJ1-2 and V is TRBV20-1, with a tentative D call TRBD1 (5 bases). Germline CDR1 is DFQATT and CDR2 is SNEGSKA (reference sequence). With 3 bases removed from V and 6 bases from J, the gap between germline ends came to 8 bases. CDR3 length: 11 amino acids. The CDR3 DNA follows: TGCAGTGCTAGGACAGCGGATGGCTACACCTTC. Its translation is CSARTADGYTF.

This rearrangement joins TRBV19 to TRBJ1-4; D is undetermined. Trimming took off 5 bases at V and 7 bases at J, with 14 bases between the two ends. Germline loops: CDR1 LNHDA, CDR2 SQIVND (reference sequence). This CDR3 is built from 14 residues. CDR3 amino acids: CASSLALLGEKLFF. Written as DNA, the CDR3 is TGTGCCAGTAGTCTCGCCTTACTAGGTGAAAAACTGTTTTTT.

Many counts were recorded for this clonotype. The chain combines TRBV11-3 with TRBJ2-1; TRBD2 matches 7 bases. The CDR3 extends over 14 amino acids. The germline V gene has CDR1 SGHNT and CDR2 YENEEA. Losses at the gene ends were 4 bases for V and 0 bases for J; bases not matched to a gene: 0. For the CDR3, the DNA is TGTGCCAGCAGCTCGGGAGGCTCCTACAATGAGCAGTTCTTC. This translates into CASSSGGSYNEQFF.

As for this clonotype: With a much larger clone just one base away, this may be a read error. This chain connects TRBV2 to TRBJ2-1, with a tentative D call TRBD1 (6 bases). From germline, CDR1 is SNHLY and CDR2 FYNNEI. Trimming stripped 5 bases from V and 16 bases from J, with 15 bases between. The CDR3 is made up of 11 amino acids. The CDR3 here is CASSLRDILFF. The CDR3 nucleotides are TGTGCCAGCAGTCTCCGGGACATTCTTTTCTTC.

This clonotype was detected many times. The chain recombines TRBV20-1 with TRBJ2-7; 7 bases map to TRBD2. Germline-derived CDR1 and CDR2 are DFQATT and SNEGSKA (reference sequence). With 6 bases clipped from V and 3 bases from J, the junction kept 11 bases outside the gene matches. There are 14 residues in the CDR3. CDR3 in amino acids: CSADAGEPNYEQYF. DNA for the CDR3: TGCAGTGCAGATGCGGGGGAACCAAACTACGAGCAGTACTTC.